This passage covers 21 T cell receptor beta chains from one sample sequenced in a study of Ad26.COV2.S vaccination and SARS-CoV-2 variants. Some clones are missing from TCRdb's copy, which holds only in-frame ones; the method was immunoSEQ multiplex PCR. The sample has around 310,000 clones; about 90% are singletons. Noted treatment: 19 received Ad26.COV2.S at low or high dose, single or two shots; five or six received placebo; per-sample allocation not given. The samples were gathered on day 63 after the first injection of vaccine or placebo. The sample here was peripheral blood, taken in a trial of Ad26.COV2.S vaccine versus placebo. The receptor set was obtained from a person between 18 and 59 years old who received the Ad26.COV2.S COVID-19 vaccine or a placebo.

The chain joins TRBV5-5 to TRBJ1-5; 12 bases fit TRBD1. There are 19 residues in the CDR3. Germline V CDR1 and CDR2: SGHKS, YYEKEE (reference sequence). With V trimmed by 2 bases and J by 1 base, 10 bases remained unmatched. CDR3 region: CASSFTGTGGPRSNQPQHF. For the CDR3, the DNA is TGTGCCAGCAGCTTTACCGGGACAGGGGGCCCAAGGAGCAATCAGCCCCAGCATTTT.

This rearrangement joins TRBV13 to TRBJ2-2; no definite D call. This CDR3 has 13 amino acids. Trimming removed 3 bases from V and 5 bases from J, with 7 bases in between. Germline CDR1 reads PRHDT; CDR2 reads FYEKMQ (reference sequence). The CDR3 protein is CASSFRHTGELFF. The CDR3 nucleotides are TGTGCCAGCAGCTTTCGCCATACCGGGGAGCTGTTTTTT.

This chain's CDR3 is CASSSAGSSSYNEQFF. DNA for the CDR3: TGTGCCAGCAGTTCAGCGGGCTCAAGCTCCTACAATGAGCAGTTCTTC. The chain carries TRBV3-1 (or the pseudogene TRBV3-2) and TRBJ2-1; a possible D gene is TRBD2 (6 bases). The CDR3 extends over 16 amino acids. Trimming left V 6 bases short and J 0 bases short, with 15 bases between. CDR1 and CDR2 (germline): LGHDT, YNNKEL (reference sequence).

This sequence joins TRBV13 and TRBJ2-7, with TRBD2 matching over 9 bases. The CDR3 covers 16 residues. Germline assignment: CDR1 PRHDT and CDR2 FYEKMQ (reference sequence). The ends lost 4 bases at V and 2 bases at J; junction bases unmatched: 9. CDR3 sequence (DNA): TGTGCCAGCAGCTCCACCTTCGCGGGGGGGCCCTACGAGCAGTACTTC. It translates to CASSSTFAGGPYEQYF.

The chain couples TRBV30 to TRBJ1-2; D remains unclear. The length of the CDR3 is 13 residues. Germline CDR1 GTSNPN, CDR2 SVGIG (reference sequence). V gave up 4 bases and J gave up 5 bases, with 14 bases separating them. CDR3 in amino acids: CAWKKGPGYGYTF. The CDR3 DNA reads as TGTGCCTGGAAGAAGGGCCCGGGGTATGGCTACACCTTC.

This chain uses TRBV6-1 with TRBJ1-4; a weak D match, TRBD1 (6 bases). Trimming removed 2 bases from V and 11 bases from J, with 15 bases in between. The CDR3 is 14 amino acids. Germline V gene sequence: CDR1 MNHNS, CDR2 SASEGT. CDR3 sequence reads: CASSESGSQGKLFF. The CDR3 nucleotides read TGTGCCAGCAGTGAATCCGGTTCGCAGGGGAAACTGTTTTTT.

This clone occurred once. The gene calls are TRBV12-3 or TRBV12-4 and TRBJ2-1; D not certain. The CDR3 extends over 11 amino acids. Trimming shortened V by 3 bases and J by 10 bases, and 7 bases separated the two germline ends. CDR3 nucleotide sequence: TGTGCCAGCAGTTTCGCCAGGGAGCAGTTCTTC. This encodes CASSFAREQFF.

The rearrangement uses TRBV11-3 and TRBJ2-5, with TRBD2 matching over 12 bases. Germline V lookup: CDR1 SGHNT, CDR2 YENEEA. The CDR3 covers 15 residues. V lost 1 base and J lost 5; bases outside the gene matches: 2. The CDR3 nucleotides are TGTGCCAGCAGCTTAGGGCTAGCGGGAGGGGAGACCCAGTACTTC. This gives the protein CASSLGLAGGETQYF.

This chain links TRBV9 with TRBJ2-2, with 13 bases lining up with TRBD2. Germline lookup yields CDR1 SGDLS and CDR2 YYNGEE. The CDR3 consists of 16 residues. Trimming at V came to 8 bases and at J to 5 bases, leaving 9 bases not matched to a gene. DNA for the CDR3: TGTGCCAGTAATTTACTAGCGGGAGGGCCAACCGGGGAGCTGTTTTTT. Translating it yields CASNLLAGGPTGELFF.

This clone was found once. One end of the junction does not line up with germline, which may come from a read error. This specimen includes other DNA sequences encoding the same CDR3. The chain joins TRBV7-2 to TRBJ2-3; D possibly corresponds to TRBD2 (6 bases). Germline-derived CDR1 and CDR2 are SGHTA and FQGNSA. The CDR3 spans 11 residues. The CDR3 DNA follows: TGTGCCAGCAGCCTAGCGGATACGCAGTATTTT. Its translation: CASSLADTQYF.

This chain's CDR3 is CASSEKPLDQGETEAFF. The CDR3 nucleotides are TGTGCCAGCAGTGAAAAGCCTCTGGATCAGGGAGAAACTGAAGCTTTCTTT. J is TRBJ1-1 and V is TRBV6-1; tentative D call: TRBD1 (5 bases). From germline, CDR1 is MNHNS and CDR2 SASEGT. V was trimmed by 2 bases and J by 5 bases, leaving 21 bases between them. This CDR3 region has 17 residues.

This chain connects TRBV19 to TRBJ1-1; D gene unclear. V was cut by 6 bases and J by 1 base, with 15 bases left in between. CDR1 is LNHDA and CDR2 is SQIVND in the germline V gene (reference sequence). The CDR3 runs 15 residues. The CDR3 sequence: CASRFLRQTNTEAFF. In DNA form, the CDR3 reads TGTGCCAGTAGGTTCTTGAGACAAACGAACACTGAAGCTTTCTTT. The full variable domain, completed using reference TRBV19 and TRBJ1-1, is DGGITQSPKYLFRKEGQNVTLSCEQNLNHDAMYWYRQDPGQGLRLIYYSQIVNDFQKGDIAEGYSVSREKKESFPLTVTSAQKNPTAFYLCASRFLRQTNTEAFFGQGTRLTVV.

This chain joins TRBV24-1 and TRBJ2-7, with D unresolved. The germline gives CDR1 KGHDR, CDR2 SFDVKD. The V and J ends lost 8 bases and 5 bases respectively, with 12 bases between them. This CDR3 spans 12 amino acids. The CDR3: CATNPGRHEQYV. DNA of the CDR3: TGTGCCACCAATCCAGGCCGGCACGAGCAGTACGTC.

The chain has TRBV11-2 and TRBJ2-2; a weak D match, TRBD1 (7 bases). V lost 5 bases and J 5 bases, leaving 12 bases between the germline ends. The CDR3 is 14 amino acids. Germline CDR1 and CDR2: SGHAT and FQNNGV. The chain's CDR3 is CASSPQGTTGELFF. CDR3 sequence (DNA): TGTGCCAGCAGCCCACAGGGGACTACCGGGGAGCTGTTTTTT. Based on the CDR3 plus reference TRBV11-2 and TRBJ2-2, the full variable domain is EAGVAQSPRYKIIEKRQSVAFWCNPISGHATLYWYQQILGQGPKLLIQFQNNGVVDDSQLPKDRFSAERLKGVDSTLKIQPAKLEDSAVYLCASSPQGTTGELFFGEGSRLTVL.

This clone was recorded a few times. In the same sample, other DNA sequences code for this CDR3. The CDR3 spells CAWSVLGSPLHF. DNA of the CDR3: TGTGCCTGGAGTGTACTCGGATCGCCCCTCCACTTT. The chain links TRBV30 to TRBJ1-6; D gene ambiguous. The germline V and J ends were trimmed by 0 bases and 13 bases, with 10 bases remaining between them. This CDR3 is 12 amino acids long. Germline-derived CDR1 and CDR2 are GTSNPN and SVGIG (reference sequence).

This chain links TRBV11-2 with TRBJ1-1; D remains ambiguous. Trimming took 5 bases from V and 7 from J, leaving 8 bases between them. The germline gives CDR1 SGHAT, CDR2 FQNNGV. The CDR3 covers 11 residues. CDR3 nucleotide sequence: TGTGCCAGCAGCCCGGGGATTGAAGCTTTCTTT. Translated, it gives CASSPGIEAFF. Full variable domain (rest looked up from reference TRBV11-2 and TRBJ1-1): EAGVAQSPRYKIIEKRQSVAFWCNPISGHATLYWYQQILGQGPKLLIQFQNNGVVDDSQLPKDRFSAERLKGVDSTLKIQPAKLEDSAVYLCASSPGIEAFFGQGTRLTVV.

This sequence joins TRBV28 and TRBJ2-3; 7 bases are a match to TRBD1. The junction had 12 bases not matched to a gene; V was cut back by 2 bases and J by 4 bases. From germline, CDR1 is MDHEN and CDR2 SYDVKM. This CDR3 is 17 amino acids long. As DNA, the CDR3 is TGTGCCAGCAGTTTAGTCCAGGGGACAGCTACGCCAGATACGCAGTATTTT. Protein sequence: CASSLVQGTATPDTQYF.

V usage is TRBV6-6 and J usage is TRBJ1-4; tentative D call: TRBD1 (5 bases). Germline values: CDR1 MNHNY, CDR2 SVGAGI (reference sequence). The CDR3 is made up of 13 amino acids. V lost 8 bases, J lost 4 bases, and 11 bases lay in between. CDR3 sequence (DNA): TGTGCCAGCCGGGGCGGCATTAATGAAAAACTGTTTTTT. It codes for CASRGGINEKLFF.

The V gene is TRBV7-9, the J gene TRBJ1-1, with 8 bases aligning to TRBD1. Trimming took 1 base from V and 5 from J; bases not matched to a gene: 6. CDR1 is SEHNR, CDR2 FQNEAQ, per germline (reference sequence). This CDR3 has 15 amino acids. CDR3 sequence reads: CASSLVQGARTEAFF. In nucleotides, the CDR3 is TGTGCCAGCAGCTTAGTCCAGGGGGCGCGGACTGAAGCTTTCTTT.

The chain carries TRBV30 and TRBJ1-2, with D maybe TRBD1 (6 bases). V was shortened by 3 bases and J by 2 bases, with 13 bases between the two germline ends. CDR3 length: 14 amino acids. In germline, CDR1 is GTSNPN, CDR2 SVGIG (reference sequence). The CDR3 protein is CAWSQKGGNYGYTF. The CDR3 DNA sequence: TGTGCCTGGAGCCAAAAGGGGGGCAACTATGGCTACACCTTC.

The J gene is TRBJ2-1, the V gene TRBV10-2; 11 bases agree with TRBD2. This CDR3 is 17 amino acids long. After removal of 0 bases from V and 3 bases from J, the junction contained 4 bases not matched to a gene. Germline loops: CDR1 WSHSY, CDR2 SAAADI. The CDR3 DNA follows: TGCGCCAGCAGTGAGTCCCAACTAGCGGGGGACTACAATGAGCAGTTCTTC. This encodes CASSESQLAGDYNEQFF.